These 14 T cell receptor beta chains came from one sample sequenced in a study of cytomegalovirus exposure and HLA in healthy donors. The table came from immunoSEQ multiplex PCR; TCRdb's copy has only in-frame clones and leaves some out. The table has about 330,000 clones, roughly 85% seen once. The sequenced material came from PBMCs. These receptors came from a woman between 18 and 29 years old in good health and CMV-seronegative.

The chain uses TRBV15 and TRBJ1-2; 9 bases fit TRBD1. V lost 7 bases, J lost 2 bases, and 8 bases stayed unmatched. The CDR3 spans 15 residues. Germline V gene lookup returns CDR1 LNHNV and CDR2 YYDKDF (reference sequence). The CDR3 loop is CATNLRQGENYGYTF. For the CDR3, the DNA is TGTGCCACCAACCTAAGACAGGGGGAGAACTATGGCTACACCTTC.

This chain uses TRBV5-1 with TRBJ2-1, with TRBD2 matching over 7 bases. Germline loops: CDR1 SGHRS, CDR2 YFSETQ. J lost 9 bases, V lost 3 bases, and 12 bases had no gene match. The CDR3 runs to 15 residues. In nucleotides, the CDR3 is TGCGCCAGCAGCTCGCTAGCGGATAAGCGGGGTGAGCAGTTCTTC. Translated: CASSSLADKRGEQFF.

V usage is TRBV5-1 and J usage is TRBJ2-7; the match to TRBD1 covers 7 bases. Germline lookup yields CDR1 SGHRS and CDR2 YFSETQ. V was pared by 0 bases and J by 7 bases, with 4 bases of the junction left unmatched. The CDR3 loop spans 13 amino acids. In nucleotides, the CDR3 is TGCGCCAGCAGCTTGGATACAGGGGCAGAGCAGTACTTC. Its translation is CASSLDTGAEQYF.

The CDR3, as DNA: TGTGCCAGCAGCTGGGGTAGGCTAGCGGGACTCAACGAGCAGTACTTC. Translated, it gives CASSWGRLAGLNEQYF. The V call is TRBV5-4, the J call TRBJ2-7; 9 bases are a match to TRBD2. The CDR3 runs to 16 residues. The V gene's germline CDR1 is SGHNT and CDR2 YYREEE (reference sequence). J gave up 5 bases and V 3 bases, and 12 bases lay outside the gene matches. The full variable domain, rest sourced from reference TRBV5-4 and TRBJ2-7, is ETGVTQSPTHLIKTRGQQVTLRCSSQSGHNTVSWYQQALGQGPQFIFQYYREEENGRGNFPPRFSGLQFPNYSSELNVNALELDDSALYLCASSWGRLAGLNEQYFGPGTRLTVT.

This clone was seen once. The chain has TRBV19 and TRBJ1-5, with 8 nucleotides matching TRBD1. This CDR3 spans 16 amino acids. Germline V gene lookup returns CDR1 LNHDA and CDR2 SQIVND (reference sequence). J lost 3 bases, V lost 3 bases, and 7 bases had no gene match. The CDR3 loop is CASSMGGQGANQPQHF. CDR3 bases: TGTGCCAGTAGTATGGGTGGGCAGGGGGCCAATCAGCCCCAGCATTTT.

V usage is TRBV6-5 and J usage is TRBJ2-7, with 9 bases aligning to TRBD1. The V gene's germline CDR1 is MNHEY and CDR2 SVGAGI. The V and J ends lost 0 bases and 5 bases, in that order; junction bases with no gene match: 5. The CDR3 is 15 residues long. This chain's CDR3 is CASSYSWDRVHEQYF. The CDR3 nucleotides are TGTGCCAGCAGTTACTCTTGGGACAGGGTTCACGAGCAGTACTTC.

The V gene is TRBV4-1, the J gene TRBJ2-7, with D possibly matching TRBD2 (5 bases). The CDR3 is 15 amino acids. Trimming pared 0 bases from V and 5 bases from J, leaving 14 bases between. In germline, CDR1 is MGHRA, CDR2 YSYEKL. The CDR3 sequence: CASSQDTGDVHEQYF. For the CDR3, the DNA is TGCGCCAGCAGCCAAGATACCGGGGATGTCCACGAGCAGTACTTC.

This chain uses TRBV6-4 with TRBJ2-5, with a tentative D call TRBD2 (5 bases). CDR1 and CDR2 from the germline V gene are MRHNA and SNTAGT. Trimming took 10 bases from V and 0 from J, leaving 21 bases between them. The CDR3 is 16 amino acids. The CDR3 DNA reads as TGTGCCATCTCCAGGCGGGCAGCACTCTACCAAGAGACCCAGTACTTC. Its protein is CAISRRAALYQETQYF.

The gene calls are TRBV7-2 and TRBJ1-1; unclear D gene. Germline CDR1 is SGHTA and CDR2 is FQGNSA. Between the trimmed V and J ends, which lost 5 bases and 1 base, there was a span of 14 bases. The length of the CDR3 is 15 residues. CDR3 sequence (DNA): TGTGCCAGCAGCCTAGGGAGTAGCCCGAACACTGAAGCTTTCTTT. Translated: CASSLGSSPNTEAFF.

This clone has only one observation. The chain couples TRBV15 to TRBJ1-2; possibly TRBD1 for D (5 bases). The germline V gene has CDR1 LNHNV and CDR2 YYDKDF (reference sequence). V lost 8 bases and J 4 bases, leaving 17 bases between the germline ends. The CDR3 contains 14 residues. CDR3 sequence (DNA): TGTGCCACCTCTCGGGGCCGGGAGCTCTATGGCTACACCTTC. This codes for CATSRGRELYGYTF.

The rearrangement links TRBV29-1 to TRBJ2-5, with TRBD2 matching over 7 bases. Trimming cost V 6 bases and J 2 bases; bases outside gene matches: 6. The CDR3 extends over 13 amino acids. Germline CDR1 SQVTM, CDR2 ANQGSEA. The CDR3 bases are TGCAGCGTCCGAGCGGGGCGGCAAGAGACCCAGTACTTC. As protein: CSVRAGRQETQYF.

The chain carries TRBV11-2 and TRBJ2-3, with 9 bases aligning to TRBD1. Germline assignment: CDR1 SGHAT and CDR2 FQNNGV. The V and J ends lost 3 bases and 1 base, in that order; junction bases with no gene match: 2. This CDR3 is built from 15 residues. DNA for the CDR3: TGTGCCAGCAGCTTCCGGACAGGGGGCACAGATACGCAGTATTTT. This codes for CASSFRTGGTDTQYF.

The chain combines TRBV4-3 with TRBJ2-7; TRBD1 matches 10 bases. The length of the CDR3 is 18 residues. The V gene end was trimmed by 1 base and the J gene end by 6 bases; junction bases not matched to a gene: 15. CDR1 and CDR2 (germline): LGHNA, YSLEER. CDR3 sequence (DNA): TGCGCCAGCAGCCAAGCCCCAACGGGACAGGGGCTGGGGGCCGAGCAGTACTTC. This codes for CASSQAPTGQGLGAEQYF.

The V call is TRBV28, the J call TRBJ1-5; D call uncertain. The V and J ends lost 6 bases and 1 base respectively, with 13 bases between them. The V gene's germline CDR1 is MDHEN and CDR2 SYDVKM. This CDR3 contains 15 residues. The chain's CDR3 is CASSQHSSSNQPQHF. The CDR3 region has the DNA TGTGCCAGCAGCCAACACAGTTCGAGCAATCAGCCCCAGCATTTT.